Reported below is one T cell receptor (beta chain). This entry is derived from a study of blood T cell repertoires in COVID-19. Study overall: The origin of the acute and convalescent COVID-19 samples was the United States, Italy and Spain. Sources were T cells, B-cell-depleted T cells, or PBMCs; the material itself was cDNA or gDNA.

Trimming left V 0 bases short and J 2 bases short, with 11 bases between. The V gene's germline CDR1 is SGDLS and CDR2 YYNGEE. The CDR3 is made up of 15 amino acids. As originally analysed: Scientists estimated how many nucleated cells there were by amplifying reference gene primers. Some clones are missing from TCRdb's copy, which holds only in-frame ones; the method was immunoSEQ multiplex PCR. D and trimming come from the DNA, and the V and J calls and clone size come from that table. This table has roughly 250,000 clones, more than 75% appearing once. The clonotype comes from a man aged 35-49 years with acute or convalescent COVID-19. Sequenced input: peripheral blood. V gene TRBV9 combines with J gene TRBJ1-2, with D possibly matching TRBD1 (6 bases). CDR3 amino acids: CASSVGGGQNYGYTF. In DNA form, the CDR3 reads TGTGCCAGCAGCGTAGGCGGGGGGCAGAACTATGGCTACACCTTC.